This T cell receptor beta chain originates from a study of cytomegalovirus exposure and HLA in healthy donors. Study observations and caveats: One variant, a missense change in DCLRE1C, was linked in a later analysis to TCR beta V- and J-gene trimming. Later analysis found that TCR beta chains associated with HLA were more clonally expanded than other, equally common chains.

Vbeta (60) and Jbeta (13) primers were used in the PCR. Using immunoSEQ multiplex PCR, the repertoire was profiled, and TCRdb retains in-frame clones only, with some absent. Among some 30,000 clones listed, around 80% were seen once. As for this clone: Antigen: not known.

Looked up from germline, CDR1 is SGHTA and CDR2 is FQGNSA. The V gene lost 0 bases and the J gene lost 6 bases, with 15 bases spanning the gap. The CDR3 sequence is 15 residues long. The sample was PBMCs. The TCR sequence derives from a woman under 30 in good health and CMV-seronegative. V and J are TRBV7-2 and TRBJ2-7, with D perhaps TRBD2 (6 bases). CDR3 sequence (DNA): TGTGCCAGCAGCTTAGCGTGGGGGGTGGTCGGCGAGCAGTACTTC. Translation: CASSLAWGVVGEQYF.